These 11 T cell receptor beta chains came from one sample sequenced in a study of shared clonotypes between healthy human individuals (dated by TCRdb to 2018 to 2021). The library was produced with the immunoSEQ multiplex PCR assay. Not all clones reach the TCRdb copy of this immuneACCESS table, which keeps in-frame sequences only. Checked studies attribute under half of the gap to unresolved V genes and leave the rest unexplained. The sample contains about 480,000 clones, around 79% of them found a single time. The top ten hold under 15% of the sample. The sequencing sample was made of PBMCs. These TCRs come from a woman in her 40s in good health. Some clones in this sample may be carry-over from other donors' samples.

In its sample, this clone was seen a few times. This chain connects TRBV9 to TRBJ2-1; D is possibly TRBD1 or TRBD2 (6 bases each). The CDR3 has 14 amino acids. The V and J ends lost 2 bases and 7 bases respectively, with 13 bases between them. Germline lookup yields CDR1 SGDLS and CDR2 YYNGEE. The CDR3 region has the DNA TGTGCCAGCAGCGTCTGGGGGGCAGGTAATGAGCAGTTCTTC. Its translation is CASSVWGAGNEQFF.

Only one count was recorded for this clone. The sample contains more than one DNA sequence encoding this CDR3. J is TRBJ1-3 and V is TRBV5-4; D remains unclear. CDR3 size: 14 residues. V was pared by 3 bases and J by 3 bases, with 10 bases between. Germline CDR1 SGHNT, CDR2 YYREEE (reference sequence). The CDR3 loop is CASSSWTDGNTIYF. For the CDR3, the DNA is TGTGCCAGCAGCTCCTGGACGGATGGAAACACCATATATTTT.

The CDR3 here is CASSQDSTGHTYEQYF. The DNA for the CDR3 is TGCGCCAGCAGCCAAGACTCCACAGGGCATACCTACGAGCAGTACTTC. The chain joins TRBV4-1 to TRBJ2-5; tentative D call: TRBD1 (6 bases). Gene TRBJ2-7 matches the end of the DNA better, so the J call may be wrong. The CDR3 consists of 16 residues. Germline CDR1 and CDR2: MGHRA and YSYEKL.

The V and J genes are TRBV27 and TRBJ2-6; D is uncertain. Trimming removed 10 bases at V and 0 bases at J, with 7 bases between. CDR1 is MNHEY, CDR2 SMNVEV, per germline (reference sequence). This CDR3 has 13 residues. CDR3: CATRSSGANVLTF. The CDR3 bases are TGTGCCACCCGGTCCTCTGGGGCCAACGTCCTGACTTTC.

Regarding this clone: Germline is not matched at one junction end, which may reflect a read error. The V gene is TRBV10-1, the J gene TRBJ2-3; D is ambiguous. The CDR3 is 14 residues long. CDR1 and CDR2 from the germline V gene are WNHNN and SYGVQD (reference sequence). The CDR3 region has the DNA TGCGCCAGCAATGAGTTCCGCCTCACAGATACGCAGTATTTT. Translating it yields CASNEFRLTDTQYF.

The V call is TRBV4-2, the J call TRBJ2-5; D gene uncertain. V shed 0 bases and J shed 5 bases, with 7 bases lying between them. CDR3 size: 13 residues. Germline V CDR1 and CDR2: LGHNA, YNFKEQ. This CDR3 is CASSQDRKETQYF. DNA for the CDR3: TGTGCCAGCAGCCAAGACAGGAAGGAGACCCAGTACTTC.

The chain has TRBV27 and TRBJ2-1; 9 bases line up with TRBD2. Germline values: CDR1 MNHEY, CDR2 SMNVEV (reference sequence). J gave up 9 bases and V 3 bases, and 6 bases lay outside the gene matches. The CDR3 has 14 amino acids. The CDR3 DNA reads TGTGCCAGCAGTTTTTCGGCGGGAGGGATTGAGCAGTTCTTC. Its protein product is CASSFSAGGIEQFF.

The V gene is TRBV29-1, the J gene TRBJ1-1, with a tentative D call TRBD1 (5 bases). Germline CDR1 is SQVTM and CDR2 is ANQGSEA. V was pared by 7 bases and J by 0 bases, with 12 bases between. The CDR3 consists of 13 residues. CDR3 in DNA: TGCAGCGCCGGGTCGGGGCTGAACACTGAAGCTTTCTTT. Amino acids: CSAGSGLNTEAFF.

In its sample, this clone was seen a few times. The chain has TRBV2 and TRBJ2-1; TRBD2 matches at 9 bases. This CDR3 comprises 14 residues. Germline CDR1 is SNHLY and CDR2 is FYNNEI. V gave up 6 bases and J gave up 12 bases; unmatched junction bases: 12. CDR3 in amino acids: CASSSNLGGRAQFF. CDR3 DNA sequence: TGTGCCAGCAGCTCTAACTTGGGCGGGAGGGCGCAGTTCTTC.

The genes are TRBV6-1 and TRBJ1-2, with a weak D call TRBD1 (6 bases). Trimming removed 0 bases at V and 4 bases at J, with 12 bases between. This CDR3 is 15 amino acids long. The V gene's germline CDR1 is MNHNS and CDR2 SASEGT. The chain's CDR3 is CASSEAQGGGYGYTF. The CDR3 DNA is TGTGCCAGCAGTGAAGCGCAAGGGGGAGGCTATGGCTACACCTTC.

The V and J genes are TRBV28 and TRBJ2-6, with 7 bases identical to TRBD1. V lost 7 bases, J lost 0 bases, and 15 bases stayed unmatched. The CDR3 covers 19 residues. Germline values: CDR1 MDHEN, CDR2 SYDVKM. CDR3 loop: CASTLYPGQSSSGANVLTF. Here the CDR3 DNA reads TGTGCCAGCACCCTTTATCCGGGACAGTCGAGCTCTGGGGCCAACGTCCTGACTTTC.